This entry lists 4 T cell receptor beta chains sequenced from one sample in a study of OX40 agonist ivuxolimab in advanced cancers. This table comes from immunoSEQ multiplex PCR, and its TCRdb copy is limited to in-frame clones, with some not included. This sample has around 69,000 clones, with 65% to 90% found just once. The sample here was CD4+ or CD8+ T cells sorted from blood, taken in a trial of the OX40 agonist ivuxolimab. The source of these receptors is an adult with an advanced solid tumor such as melanoma, head and neck, liver or kidney cancer.

The table lists this clone with a count of one. The chain links TRBV6-1 to TRBJ2-5, with 7 bases matching TRBD2. Germline CDR1 is MNHNS and CDR2 is SASEGT. V shed 1 base and J 7 bases; nucleotides not matched to a gene: 6. The CDR3 consists of 14 residues. The CDR3 DNA follows: TGTGCCAGCAGTGAAGTAGCGGGTGGAGGGACCCAGTACTTC. Its protein product is CASSEVAGGGTQYF.

Of note for this clone: At the DNA level, this CDR3 is encoded by other sequences in the same sample as well. CDR3 in amino acids: CASSEDRTTNEKLFF. DNA of the CDR3: TGTGCCAGCAGTGAAGACAGAACCACTAATGAAAAACTGTTTTTT. The chain has TRBV2 and TRBJ1-4; D is ambiguous. The CDR3 has 15 amino acids. The V and J ends lost 1 base and 2 bases respectively, with 8 bases between them. The germline CDR1 and CDR2 sequences are SNHLY and FYNNEI.

This chain connects TRBV27 to TRBJ2-1, with D possibly being TRBD1 or TRBD2 (6 bases each). The CDR3 runs to 18 residues. V lost 2 bases and J lost 6, with 23 bases in between. In germline, CDR1 is MNHEY, CDR2 SMNVEV (reference sequence). CDR3: CASSLRWGARRDRNEQFF. CDR3 DNA: TGTGCCAGCAGTTTAAGGTGGGGGGCTCGGCGGGACCGCAATGAGCAGTTCTTC.

In its sample, this clone was seen once. The chain is built from TRBV2 and TRBJ2-2, with D unclear. The CDR3 is made up of 16 amino acids. Trimming cost V 6 bases and J 0 bases, with 14 bases left between them. In germline, CDR1 is SNHLY, CDR2 FYNNEI. CDR3 in DNA: TGTGCCAGCAGATACAGAATCTTCGCGAACACCGGGGAGCTGTTTTTT. Translated, it gives CASRYRIFANTGELFF.